These T cell receptor beta chains were read from a single sample in a study of PD-L1 blockade in urothelial cancer. Measured with immunoSEQ multiplex PCR; TCRdb has only the in-frame clones, and not every one. The sample lists approximately 52,000 clones; around 80% were seen once. The specimen comprised PBMCs, sampled around atezolizumab (anti-PD-L1) treatment. The origin of the receptors is a man aged 70-80 years with urothelial cancer. Each CDR3 is given with its conserved first and last residue. A D gene is named only where the DNA matches it firmly. Only some rows state a clone size, as once, few, many or a class for expanded clones.

j_call,clone_size,v_call,d_call,cdr3_aa,cdr3_nt
TRBJ1-1,NA,TRBV29-1,TRBD1,CSVGQGTTEAFF,TGCAGCGTCGGACAGGGGACCACTGAAGCTTTCTTT
TRBJ2-1,NA,TRBV11-2,NA,CASSPAGGGTREQFF,TGTGCCAGCAGCCCCGCAGGCGGCGGGACCCGAGAGCAGTTCTTC
TRBJ2-1,NA,TRBV7-2,NA,CASSSFAGYNEQFF,TGTGCCAGCAGCTCCTTCGCGGGGTACAATGAGCAGTTCTTC
TRBJ1-2,NA,TRBV5-1,TRBD1,CASRSGTGADGYTF,TGCGCCAGCAGGTCGGGGACAGGGGCGGATGGCTACACCTTC
TRBJ2-7,NA,TRBV30,TRBD2,CAWSKAGGQYEQYF,TGTGCCTGGAGTAAAGCGGGAGGACAGTACGAGCAGTACTTC
TRBJ2-7,NA,TRBV19,NA,CATRDWQHYEQYF,TGTGCCACCCGGGACTGGCAACACTACGAGCAGTACTTC
TRBJ2-1,NA,TRBV1,NA,CTSSQVPSGGGSSYNEQFF,TGCACCAGCAGCCAAGTTCCTAGCGGGGGGGGCAGCTCCTACAATGAGCAGTTCTTC
TRBJ2-1,NA,TRBV7-2,NA,CASSFRSEGDRQFF,TGTGCCAGCAGCTTTAGGTCCGAGGGGGATCGACAGTTCTTC
TRBJ1-1,NA,TRBV18,NA,CASSRTDMNTEAFF,TGTGCCAGCTCAAGGACAGATATGAACACTGAAGCTTTCTTT
TRBJ1-6,NA,TRBV6-1,NA,CASSEVGQGSSYNSPLHF,TGTGCCAGCAGTGAAGTGGGGCAGGGAAGCTCCTATAATTCACCCCTCCACTTT
TRBJ2-5,NA,TRBV5-4,TRBD2,CASSFGGGDQETQYF,TGTGCCAGCAGCTTCGGCGGGGGGGACCAAGAGACCCAGTACTTC
TRBJ1-4,NA,TRBV5-1,NA,CASSLTSGTPDHEKLFF,TGCGCCAGCAGCTTAACGAGCGGGACACCTGACCATGAAAAACTGTTTTTT
TRBJ2-1,once,TRBV6-5,NA,CASSSSRGSRFF,TGTGCCAGCAGTTCCTCTCGGGGTTCCCGGTTCTTC
TRBJ1-2,NA,TRBV9,TRBD1,CASAPNVGQGIHGYTF,TGTGCCAGCGCGCCGAATGTGGGACAGGGAATCCATGGCTACACCTTC
TRBJ2-5,NA,TRBV10-3,NA,CAISGGRGSQETQYF,TGTGCCATCAGTGGGGGAAGGGGATCACAAGAGACCCAGTACTTC
TRBJ2-1,NA,TRBV7-2,TRBD2,CASYQIGGAEDEQFF,TGTGCCAGCTACCAGATCGGGGGGGCCGAGGATGAGCAGTTCTTC
TRBJ1-2,NA,TRBV6-5,TRBD1,CASSRQGDGYTF,TGTGCCAGCAGCAGACAGGGGGACGGCTACACCTTC